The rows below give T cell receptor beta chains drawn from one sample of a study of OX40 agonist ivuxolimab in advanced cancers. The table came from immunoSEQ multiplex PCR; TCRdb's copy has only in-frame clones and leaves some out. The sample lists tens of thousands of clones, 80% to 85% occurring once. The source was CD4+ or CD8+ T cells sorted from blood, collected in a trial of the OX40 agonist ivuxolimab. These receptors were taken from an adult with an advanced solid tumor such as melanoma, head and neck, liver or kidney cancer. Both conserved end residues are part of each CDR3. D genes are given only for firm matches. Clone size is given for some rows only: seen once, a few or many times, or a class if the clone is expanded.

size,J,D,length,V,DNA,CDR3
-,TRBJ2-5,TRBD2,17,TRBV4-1,TGCGCCAGCAGCCAAGAAACTAGCGGGGGGAATTCGCAGACCCAGTACTTC,CASSQETSGGNSQTQYF
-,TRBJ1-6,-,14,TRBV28,TGTGCCAGCCAATCGGGACGGTCGAATTCACCCCTCCACTTT,CASQSGRSNSPLHF
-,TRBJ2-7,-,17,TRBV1,TGCACCAGCAGCCAAGAGCCCCCTCGGGACTTTGCCTACGAGCAGTACTTC,CTSSQEPPRDFAYEQYF
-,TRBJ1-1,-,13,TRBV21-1,TGTGCCAGCAGCACCCCGGACACCCCTGAAGCTTTCTTT,CASSTPDTPEAFF
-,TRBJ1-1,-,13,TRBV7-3,TGTGCCAGCAGCCAACACGCGAACACTGAAGCTTTCTTT,CASSQHANTEAFF
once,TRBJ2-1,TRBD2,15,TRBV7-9,TGTGCCAGCAGCAAATCTAGCGGGGGTTACAATGAGCAGTTCTTC,CASSKSSGGYNEQFF
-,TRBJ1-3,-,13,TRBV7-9,TGTGCCAGCAGCTTGGCCCCTGGGAACACCATATATTTT,CASSLAPGNTIYF
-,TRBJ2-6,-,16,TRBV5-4,TGTGCCAGCGCGCGACAGACTTCCTCTGGGGCCAACGTCCTGACTTTC,CASARQTSSGANVLTF
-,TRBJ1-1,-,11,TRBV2,TGTGCCAGCAGTGTGGGTTTTGAAGCTTTCTTT,CASSVGFEAFF
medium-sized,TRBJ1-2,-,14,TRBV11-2,TGTGCCAGCAGCTCTTACAACCTCCGTGGGGGCTACACCTTC,CASSSYNLRGGYTF
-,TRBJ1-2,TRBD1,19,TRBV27,TGTGCCAGCAGTTCCAGTTCGATAGGCCCCGGACAGGGCGGGTATGGCTACACCTTC,CASSSSSIGPGQGGYGYTF
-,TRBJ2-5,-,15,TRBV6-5,TGTGCCAGCAGTTATGACGGGACCCAGGCGGAGACCCAGTACTTC,CASSYDGTQAETQYF
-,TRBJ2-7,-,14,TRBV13,TGTGCCAGCAGCTTACGGACTAACTCCTACGAGCAGTACTTC,CASSLRTNSYEQYF
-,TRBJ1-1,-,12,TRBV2,TGTGCCAGCAGAGCAGGGCACACTGAAGCTTTCTTT,CASRAGHTEAFF
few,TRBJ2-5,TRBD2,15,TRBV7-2,TGTGCCAGCAGCAAAGGGGGCACAGCGGGGGGTACCCAGTACTTC,CASSKGGTAGGTQYF
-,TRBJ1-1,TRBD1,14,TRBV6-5,TGTGCCAGCAATTCGGACAGGTACAACACTGAAGCTTTCTTT,CASNSDRYNTEAFF
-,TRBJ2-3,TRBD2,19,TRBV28,TGTGCCAGCAGTTTATCCCGACTAGCGGGAGATTCTCACACAGATACGCAGTATTTT,CASSLSRLAGDSHTDTQYF
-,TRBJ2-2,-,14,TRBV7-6,TGTGCCAGCAGCTCTACCACAGACACCGGGGAGCTGTTTTTT,CASSSTTDTGELFF
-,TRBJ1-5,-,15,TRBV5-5,TGTGCCAGCAGCCTTTTCACCGGGTTAAATCAGCCCCAGCATTTT,CASSLFTGLNQPQHF
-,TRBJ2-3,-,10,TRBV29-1,TGCAGCGTTGATGTGGGTACGCAGTATTTT,CSVDVGTQYF
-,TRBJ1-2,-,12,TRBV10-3,TGTGCCATCAGTGTTACCAGGGAAGGCTACACCTTC,CAISVTREGYTF
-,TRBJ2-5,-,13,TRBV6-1,TGTGCCAGCAGTGTTCGGGGGCTGGAGACCCAGTACTTC,CASSVRGLETQYF
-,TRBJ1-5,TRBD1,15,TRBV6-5,TGTGCCAGCAGTTACGACAGGGGTCGCGATCAGCCCCAGCATTTT,CASSYDRGRDQPQHF
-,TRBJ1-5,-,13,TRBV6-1,TGTGCCAGCAGTACCCAAGGGAATCAGCCCCAGCATTTT,CASSTQGNQPQHF
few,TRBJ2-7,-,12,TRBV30,TGTGCCTGGAGTAAGGGGAATTACGAGCAGTACTTC,CAWSKGNYEQYF
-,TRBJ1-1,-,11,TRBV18,TGTGCCAGCTCGACAGGTGCTGAAGCTTTCTTT,CASSTGAEAFF
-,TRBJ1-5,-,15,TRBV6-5,TGTGCCAGCAGTCCCGGGAGGTTTAGCAATCAGCCCCAGCATTTT,CASSPGRFSNQPQHF
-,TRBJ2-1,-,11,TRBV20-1,TGCAGTGTGTACAGGGTAAATGAGCAGTTCTTC,CSVYRVNEQFF
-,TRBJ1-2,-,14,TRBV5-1,TGCGCCAGCAGCTTGGAGGACAGAAGGTTTGGCTACACCTTC,CASSLEDRRFGYTF
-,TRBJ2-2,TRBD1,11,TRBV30,TGTGCCTATGGACAGGACGGGGAGCTGTTTTTT,CAYGQDGELFF
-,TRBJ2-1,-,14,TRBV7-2,TGTGCCAGCAGCTTAGGACGGACTTACAATGAGCAGTTCTTC,CASSLGRTYNEQFF
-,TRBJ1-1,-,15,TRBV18,TGTGCCAGCTCACCGGCTTGGGGGGGGAACACTGAAGCTTTCTTT,CASSPAWGGNTEAFF
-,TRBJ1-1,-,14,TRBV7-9,TGTGCCAGCAGCGGACCCAGGGCGAACACTGAAGCTTTCTTT,CASSGPRANTEAFF
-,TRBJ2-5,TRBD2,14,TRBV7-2,TGTGCCAGCAGCTTAGGCGGGAGTCGGGAGACCCAGTACTTC,CASSLGGSRETQYF
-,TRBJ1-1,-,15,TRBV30,TGTGCCTGGAGTTTAGTGGGGGCGGCGGACACTGAAGCTTTCTTT,CAWSLVGAADTEAFF
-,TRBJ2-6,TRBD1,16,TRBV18,TGTGCCAGCTCACCCGTCCAGGGGGCTGGGGCCAACGTCCTGACTTTC,CASSPVQGAGANVLTF
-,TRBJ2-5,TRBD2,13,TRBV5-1,TGCGCCAGCAGTTGGACTAGCAGGGAGACCCAGTACTTC,CASSWTSRETQYF
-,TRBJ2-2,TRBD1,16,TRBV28,TGTGCCAGCATTTGGGACAGGGGGCGAGGGACCGGGGAGCTGTTTTTT,CASIWDRGRGTGELFF
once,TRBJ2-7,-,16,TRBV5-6,TGTGCCAGCAGCCCGGGGACCGGGAGTAGCTCCTACGAGCAGTACTTC,CASSPGTGSSSYEQYF
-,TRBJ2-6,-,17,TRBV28,TGTGCCAGCAGTTTTTACAGCTCAAGGACTGGGGCCAACGTCCTGACTTTC,CASSFYSSRTGANVLTF
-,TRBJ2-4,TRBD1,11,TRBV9,TGTGCCAGCAGCGGGGGGACAGTCCAGTACTTC,CASSGGTVQYF
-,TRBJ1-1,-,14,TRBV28,TGTGCCACCAGACCAACCGGGGGGCACACTGAAGCTTTCTTT,CATRPTGGHTEAFF
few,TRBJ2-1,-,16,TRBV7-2,TGTGCCAGCGGACGGAACCCGGGGCCTCCTAGGAATGAGCAGTTCTTC,CASGRNPGPPRNEQFF
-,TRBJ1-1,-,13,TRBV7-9,TGTGCCAGCAGCCGAGGGGGGAACACTGAAGCTTTCTTT,CASSRGGNTEAFF
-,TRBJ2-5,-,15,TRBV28,TGTGCCAGCAGTTTATCGGGCGATTTTGGAAAGACCCAGTACTTC,CASSLSGDFGKTQYF
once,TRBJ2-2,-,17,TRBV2,TGTGCCAGCAGTCGGGGGTTCGGGGGCGACAACACCGGGGAGCTGTTTTTT,CASSRGFGGDNTGELFF
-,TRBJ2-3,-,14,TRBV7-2,TGTGCCAGCAGCTTAGGCATGAAAGGGGATACGCAGTATTTT,CASSLGMKGDTQYF
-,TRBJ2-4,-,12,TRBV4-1,TGCGCCAGCAGCCAAGATCTGGGCATTCAGTACTTC,CASSQDLGIQYF
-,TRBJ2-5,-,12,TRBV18,TGTGCCAGCTCCCCGCCTTATGGGACCCAGTACTTC,CASSPPYGTQYF
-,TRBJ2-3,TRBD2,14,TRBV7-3,TGTGCCAGCAGCTTAACCCCCACTAGCGGGACGCAGTATTTT,CASSLTPTSGTQYF
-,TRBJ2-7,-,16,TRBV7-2,TGTGCCAGCAGCCCAGGCCATGCAGCGGTTGCCTACGAGCAGTACTTC,CASSPGHAAVAYEQYF
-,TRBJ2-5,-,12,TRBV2,TGTGCCAGCAGTGAAGCGAGGGAGACCCAGTACTTC,CASSEARETQYF
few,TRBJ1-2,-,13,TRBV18,TGTGCCAGCTCATCACAAGGGGGGCAGGGCTACACCTTC,CASSSQGGQGYTF
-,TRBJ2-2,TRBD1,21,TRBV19,TGTGCCAGTATCAAGAGGGGCGGACAGGACCAAGGAGGCTCGAACACCGGGGAGCTGTTTTTT,CASIKRGGQDQGGSNTGELFF
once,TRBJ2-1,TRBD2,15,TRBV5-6,TGTGCCAGCAGCTTCGGGGGACTAGCAACAAATGAGCAGTTCTTC,CASSFGGLATNEQFF
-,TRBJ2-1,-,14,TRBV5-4,TGTGCCAGCAGCGGGGGACAAGCAAACAATGAGCAGTTCTTC,CASSGGQANNEQFF
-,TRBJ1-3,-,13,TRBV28,TGTGCCAGCAGTACAGGGAACGGAGACACCATATATTTT,CASSTGNGDTIYF
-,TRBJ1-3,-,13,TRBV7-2,TGTGCCAGCAGCGTGTCTCAAGGAAACACCATATATTTT,CASSVSQGNTIYF
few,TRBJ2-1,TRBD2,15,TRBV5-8,TGTGCCAGCAGCAAGGGACTAGCGGGCTACAATGAGCAGTTCTTC,CASSKGLAGYNEQFF
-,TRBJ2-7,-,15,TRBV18,TGTGCCAGCTCACAGGGTTCAGGTTCCTCCTACGAGCAGTACTTC,CASSQGSGSSYEQYF